Listed below are T cell receptor beta chains from one sample, sequenced in a study of cytomegalovirus exposure and HLA in healthy donors. Some clones are missing from TCRdb's copy, which holds only in-frame ones; the method was immunoSEQ multiplex PCR. The repertoire holds around 150,000 clones, 88% seen once, with 0.45% to 0.55% in the top ten. The sequenced sample was PBMCs. Source of these receptors: a woman in her thirties or forties in good health and CMV-seronegative. CDR3s include the opening cysteine and the closing phenylalanine or tryptophan. Fields, in order: J gene, D gene, V gene, clone size, CDR3 length, CDR3 protein, CDR3 DNA. A D gene is named only where the DNA matches it firmly. Size tells how often a clone was seen (once, few, many) or the class of an expanded clone, and some rows leave it out.

J gene: TRBJ2-3
D gene: -
V gene: TRBV11-1
clone size: once
CDR3 length: 15
CDR3 protein: CASSFAYSTTDTQYF
CDR3 DNA: TGTGCCAGCAGCTTCGCCTATTCCACCACAGATACGCAGTATTTT

J gene: TRBJ1-2
D gene: -
V gene: TRBV6-1
clone size: -
CDR3 length: 12
CDR3 protein: CASSRPGRGYTF
CDR3 DNA: TGTGCCAGCAGTCGTCCGGGTCGTGGCTACACCTTC

J gene: TRBJ2-1
D gene: -
V gene: TRBV5-1
clone size: -
CDR3 length: 15
CDR3 protein: CASSLLAASYNEQFF
CDR3 DNA: TGCGCCAGCAGCTTATTAGCGGCCTCCTACAATGAGCAGTTCTTC

J gene: TRBJ2-2
D gene: TRBD1
V gene: TRBV7-2
clone size: -
CDR3 length: 15
CDR3 protein: CASSTGQGGTGELFF
CDR3 DNA: TGTGCCAGCAGCACAGGACAGGGAGGCACCGGGGAGCTGTTTTTT

J gene: TRBJ2-1
D gene: TRBD2
V gene: TRBV10-3
clone size: -
CDR3 length: 15
CDR3 protein: CAISEELAGSNEQFF
CDR3 DNA: TGTGCCATCAGTGAGGAGCTAGCGGGATCCAATGAGCAGTTCTTC

J gene: TRBJ2-2
D gene: -
V gene: TRBV27
clone size: -
CDR3 length: 16
CDR3 protein: CASRGRLRSPTGELFF
CDR3 DNA: TGCGCCAGTAGAGGCCGGCTTAGGAGCCCGACCGGGGAGCTGTTTTTT

J gene: TRBJ2-7
D gene: -
V gene: TRBV6-1
clone size: -
CDR3 length: 12
CDR3 protein: CASSFSPYEQYF
CDR3 DNA: TGTGCCAGCAGTTTCTCTCCCTACGAGCAGTACTTC

J gene: TRBJ1-5
D gene: -
V gene: TRBV15
clone size: -
CDR3 length: 15
CDR3 protein: CATSRGALPNQPQHF
CDR3 DNA: TGTGCCACCAGCAGAGGGGCCCTCCCCAATCAGCCCCAGCATTTT

J gene: TRBJ1-5
D gene: -
V gene: TRBV5-6
clone size: -
CDR3 length: 15
CDR3 protein: CASTLRETLNQPQHF
CDR3 DNA: TGTGCCAGCACCCTGAGGGAGACACTCAATCAGCCCCAGCATTTT

J gene: TRBJ2-2
D gene: TRBD1
V gene: TRBV11-3
clone size: -
CDR3 length: 17
CDR3 protein: CASSYGQGAANTGELFF
CDR3 DNA: TGTGCCAGCAGCTACGGACAGGGGGCTGCCAACACCGGGGAGCTGTTTTTT

J gene: TRBJ2-7
D gene: TRBD1
V gene: TRBV19
clone size: -
CDR3 length: 16
CDR3 protein: CASTLPNTGDHNEQYF
CDR3 DNA: TGTGCCAGTACTCTCCCCAATACAGGGGACCACAACGAGCAGTACTTC

J gene: TRBJ1-1
D gene: TRBD1
V gene: TRBV5-4
clone size: few
CDR3 length: 14
CDR3 protein: CASSSRQGNTEAFF
CDR3 DNA: TGTGCCAGCAGCTCCCGACAGGGGAACACTGAAGCTTTCTTT

J gene: TRBJ2-1
D gene: TRBD2
V gene: TRBV9
clone size: once
CDR3 length: 17
CDR3 protein: CASSVATSTSGYNEQFF
CDR3 DNA: TGTGCCAGCAGCGTAGCTACCTCGACTAGCGGTTACAATGAGCAGTTCTTC

J gene: TRBJ2-7
D gene: -
V gene: TRBV27
clone size: -
CDR3 length: 19
CDR3 protein: CASSPLSVLRGSLPYEQYF
CDR3 DNA: TGTGCCAGCAGTCCCCTCTCGGTTCTGAGGGGGAGTCTCCCCTACGAGCAGTACTTC

J gene: TRBJ1-5
D gene: -
V gene: TRBV7-9
clone size: -
CDR3 length: 16
CDR3 protein: CASSLFTGGGNQPQHF
CDR3 DNA: TGTGCCAGCAGCTTATTTACCGGGGGAGGAAATCAGCCCCAGCATTTT

J gene: TRBJ1-5
D gene: -
V gene: TRBV6-1
clone size: -
CDR3 length: 14
CDR3 protein: CASSEGAGGQPQHF
CDR3 DNA: TGTGCCAGCAGTGAAGGGGCAGGAGGGCAGCCCCAGCATTTT

J gene: TRBJ2-5
D gene: -
V gene: TRBV5-1
clone size: -
CDR3 length: 16
CDR3 protein: CASSAGAGQAQETQYF
CDR3 DNA: TGCGCCAGCAGCGCGGGGGCGGGACAGGCACAAGAGACCCAGTACTTC

J gene: TRBJ1-4
D gene: TRBD1
V gene: TRBV28
clone size: -
CDR3 length: 15
CDR3 protein: CASSRRTGGSEKLFF
CDR3 DNA: TGTGCCAGCAGCCGAAGGACAGGGGGCAGTGAAAAACTGTTTTTT

J gene: TRBJ2-7
D gene: TRBD1
V gene: TRBV5-4
clone size: -
CDR3 length: 15
CDR3 protein: CASSLAEGAPYEQYF
CDR3 DNA: TGTGCCAGCAGCTTGGCCGAGGGGGCCCCCTACGAGCAGTACTTC

J gene: TRBJ2-1
D gene: TRBD1
V gene: TRBV7-9
clone size: -
CDR3 length: 14
CDR3 protein: CASSLTGAINEQFF
CDR3 DNA: TGTGCCAGCAGCTTAACAGGGGCCATCAATGAGCAGTTCTTC